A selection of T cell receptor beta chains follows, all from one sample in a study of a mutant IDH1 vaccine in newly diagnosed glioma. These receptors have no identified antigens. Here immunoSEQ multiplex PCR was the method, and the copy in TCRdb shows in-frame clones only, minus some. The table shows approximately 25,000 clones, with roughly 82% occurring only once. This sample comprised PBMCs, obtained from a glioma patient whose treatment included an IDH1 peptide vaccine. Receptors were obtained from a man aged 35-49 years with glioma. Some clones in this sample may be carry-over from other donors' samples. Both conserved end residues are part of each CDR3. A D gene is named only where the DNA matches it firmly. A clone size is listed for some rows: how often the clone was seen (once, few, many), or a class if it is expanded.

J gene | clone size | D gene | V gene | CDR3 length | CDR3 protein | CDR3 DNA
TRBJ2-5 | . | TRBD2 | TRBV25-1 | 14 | CASRTSSGQETQYF | TGTGCCAGCAGGACTAGCTCAGGGCAAGAGACCCAGTACTTC
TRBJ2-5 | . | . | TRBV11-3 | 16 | CASSLGLNTGTETQYF | TGTGCCAGCAGCTTAGGCCTCAATACTGGTACAGAGACCCAGTACTTC
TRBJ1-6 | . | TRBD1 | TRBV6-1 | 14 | CASRGGIYNSPLHF | TGTGCCTCCAGGGGGGGAATTTATAATTCACCCCTCCACTTT
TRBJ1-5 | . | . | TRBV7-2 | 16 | CASSLGGGGRDQPQHF | TGTGCCAGCAGCTTAGGAGGTGGGGGTAGGGATCAGCCCCAGCATTTT
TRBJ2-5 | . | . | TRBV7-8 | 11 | CASSHPGTQYF | TGTGCCAGCAGCCACCCGGGGACCCAGTACTTC
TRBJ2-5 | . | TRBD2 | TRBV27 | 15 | CASSPLAGGGETQYF | TGTGCCAGCAGTCCTTTAGCGGGGGGCGGGGAGACCCAGTACTTC
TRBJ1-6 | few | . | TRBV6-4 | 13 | CASSEGDNSPLHF | TGTGCCAGCAGTGAAGGGGATAATTCACCCCTCCACTTT
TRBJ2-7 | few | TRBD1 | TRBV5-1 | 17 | CASSSPDGQDFSYEQYF | TGCGCCAGCAGCTCACCAGACGGACAGGACTTCTCCTACGAGCAGTACTTC
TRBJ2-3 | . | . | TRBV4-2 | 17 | CASSQEGWRQDTDTQYF | TGTGCCAGCAGCCAAGAAGGGTGGCGGCAGGACACAGATACGCAGTATTTT
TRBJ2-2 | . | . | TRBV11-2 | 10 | CASSSGELFF | TGTGCCAGCAGCTCCGGGGAGCTGTTTTTT
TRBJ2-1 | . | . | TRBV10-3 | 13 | CATTGRRTDEQFF | TGTGCCACTACGGGGAGGAGGACCGATGAGCAGTTCTTC
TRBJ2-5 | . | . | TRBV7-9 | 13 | CASSFGSLETQYF | TGTGCCAGCAGCTTCGGTAGTTTGGAGACCCAGTACTTC
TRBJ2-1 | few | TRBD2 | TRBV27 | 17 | CASSAGRLATSYNEQFF | TGTGCCAGCAGTGCCGGCCGACTAGCTACCTCCTACAATGAGCAGTTCTTC
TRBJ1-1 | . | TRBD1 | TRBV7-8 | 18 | CASSLRTGAYHMNTEAFF | TGTGCCAGCAGCCTCCGGACAGGGGCCTATCATATGAACACTGAAGCTTTCTTT
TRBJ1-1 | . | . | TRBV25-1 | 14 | CASSEFQGNTEAFF | TGTGCCAGCAGTGAATTCCAGGGGAACACTGAAGCTTTCTTT
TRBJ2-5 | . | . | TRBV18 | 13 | CASSPRPGETQYF | TGTGCCAGCTCACCACGCCCCGGGGAGACCCAGTACTTC
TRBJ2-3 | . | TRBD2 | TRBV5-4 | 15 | CASSLDSGGTDTQYF | TGTGCCAGCAGCTTGGATAGCGGGGGCACAGATACGCAGTATTTT
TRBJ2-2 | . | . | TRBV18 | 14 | CASSPRADFGELFF | TGTGCCAGCTCACCGAGGGCAGATTTCGGGGAGCTGTTTTTT
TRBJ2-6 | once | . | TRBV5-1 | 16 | CASSADTYSGANVLTF | TGCGCCAGCAGCGCGGACACTTACTCTGGGGCCAACGTCCTGACTTTC
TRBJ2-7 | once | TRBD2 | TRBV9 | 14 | CASGRGESSYEQYF | TGTGCCAGCGGGCGGGGGGAGAGCTCCTACGAGCAGTACTTC
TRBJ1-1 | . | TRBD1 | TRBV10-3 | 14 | CAISLDRGNTEAFF | TGTGCCATCAGCTTAGACAGGGGTAACACTGAAGCTTTCTTT
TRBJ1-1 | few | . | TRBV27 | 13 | CASSLQGNTEAFF | TGTGCCAGCAGTTTACAGGGGAACACTGAAGCTTTCTTT
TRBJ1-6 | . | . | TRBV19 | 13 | CTTSRDYNSPLHF | TGTACCACGTCACGGGATTATAATTCACCCCTCCACTTT
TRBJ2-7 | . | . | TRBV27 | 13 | CASRGGWVGEQYF | TGTGCCAGCAGGGGGGGTTGGGTGGGCGAGCAGTACTTC
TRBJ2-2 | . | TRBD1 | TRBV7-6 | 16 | CASSFVDRSNTGELFF | TGTGCCAGCAGCTTTGTGGACAGGTCCAACACCGGGGAGCTGTTTTTT
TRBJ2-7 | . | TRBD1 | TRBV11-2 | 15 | CASSLDWTGTYEQYF | TGTGCCAGCAGCTTAGACTGGACAGGTACCTACGAGCAGTACTTC
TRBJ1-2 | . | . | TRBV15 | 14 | CATRGFGRQGGYTF | TGTGCCACCAGGGGGTTCGGGAGGCAAGGTGGCTACACCTTC
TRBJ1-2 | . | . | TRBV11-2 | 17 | CASSRSVNPGTNYGYTF | TGTGCCAGCAGCCGTTCGGTCAATCCAGGAACTAACTATGGCTACACCTTC
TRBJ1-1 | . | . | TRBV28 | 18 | CASSLARWGGEGGTEAFF | TGTGCCAGCAGTTTAGCAAGATGGGGGGGGGAAGGGGGAACTGAAGCTTTCTTT
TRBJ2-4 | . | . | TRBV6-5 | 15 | CASSYGVPSRSIQYF | TGTGCCAGCAGTTACGGGGTGCCCAGTCGGTCGATTCAGTACTTC
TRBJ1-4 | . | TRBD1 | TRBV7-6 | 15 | CASSKTGAVNEKLFF | TGTGCCAGCAGCAAGACAGGGGCCGTTAATGAAAAACTGTTTTTT
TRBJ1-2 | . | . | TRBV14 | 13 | CASSPTVHYGYTF | TGTGCCAGCAGCCCGACAGTTCACTATGGCTACACCTTC
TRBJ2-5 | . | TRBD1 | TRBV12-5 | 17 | CASGLVRTGRMPETQYF | TGTGCTAGTGGTTTGGTCCGGACAGGGAGGATGCCAGAGACCCAGTACTTC
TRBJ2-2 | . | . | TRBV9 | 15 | CASSLTGTSARELFF | TGTGCCAGCAGTCTTACCGGGACCTCGGCCCGGGAGCTGTTTTTT
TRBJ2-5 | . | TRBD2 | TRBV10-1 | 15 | CASSENSGGQGTQYF | TGCGCCAGCAGTGAGAATAGCGGGGGGCAAGGGACCCAGTACTTC
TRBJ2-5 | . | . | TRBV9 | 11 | CASSDQETQYF | TGTGCCAGCAGCGACCAAGAGACCCAGTACTTC
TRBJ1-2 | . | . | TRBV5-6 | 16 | CASSLGDSNRGYGYTF | TGTGCCAGCAGCTTGGGCGACAGCAATAGAGGGTATGGCTACACCTTC
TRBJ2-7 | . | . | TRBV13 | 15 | CASSLAERGLVEQYF | TGTGCCAGCAGCTTAGCAGAACGGGGATTAGTCGAGCAGTACTTC
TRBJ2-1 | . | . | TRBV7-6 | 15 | CASSLAALSYNEQFF | TGTGCCAGCAGCTTAGCGGCTCTCTCCTACAATGAGCAGTTCTTC
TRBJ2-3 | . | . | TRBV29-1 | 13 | CSAETGSTDTQYF | TGCAGCGCCGAAACAGGTAGCACAGATACGCAGTATTTT
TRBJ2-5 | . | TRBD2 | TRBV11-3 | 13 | CASSSGLQETQYF | TGTGCCAGCAGCTCGGGACTACAAGAGACCCAGTACTTC
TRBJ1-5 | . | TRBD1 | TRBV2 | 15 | CASSAQGAMGQPQHF | TGTGCCAGCAGTGCACAGGGGGCGATGGGTCAGCCCCAGCATTTT
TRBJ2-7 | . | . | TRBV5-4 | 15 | CASSLEGASSYEQYF | TGTGCCAGCAGCTTGGAGGGCGCGAGCTCCTACGAGCAGTACTTC
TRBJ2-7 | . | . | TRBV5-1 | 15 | CASSLEGTGSYEQYF | TGCGCCAGCAGCTTGGAGGGTACGGGATCCTACGAGCAGTACTTC
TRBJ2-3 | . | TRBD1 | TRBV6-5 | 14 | CASSYSQGASTQYF | TGTGCCAGCAGTTACTCTCAGGGGGCATCTACGCAGTATTTT
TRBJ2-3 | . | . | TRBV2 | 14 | CASSELLGTDTQYF | TGTGCCAGCAGTGAATTACTAGGAACTGATACGCAGTATTTT
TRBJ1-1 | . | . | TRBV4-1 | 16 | CASSQYSQGVGTEAFF | TGCGCCAGCAGCCAATACTCACAGGGTGTGGGCACTGAAGCTTTCTTT
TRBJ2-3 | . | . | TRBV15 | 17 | CATSRDRRQTSTDTQYF | TGTGCCACCAGCAGAGATCGAAGACAAACGAGCACAGATACGCAGTATTTT